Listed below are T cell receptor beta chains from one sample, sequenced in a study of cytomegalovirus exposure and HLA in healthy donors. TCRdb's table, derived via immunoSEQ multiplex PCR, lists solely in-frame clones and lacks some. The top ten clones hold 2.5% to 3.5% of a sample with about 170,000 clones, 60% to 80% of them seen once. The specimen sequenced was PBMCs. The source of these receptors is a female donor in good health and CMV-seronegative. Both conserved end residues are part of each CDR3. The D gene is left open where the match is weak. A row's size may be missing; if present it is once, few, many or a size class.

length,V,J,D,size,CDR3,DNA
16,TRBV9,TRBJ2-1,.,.,CASSVDFAGNYNEQFF,TGTGCCAGCAGCGTAGATTTCGCGGGGAACTACAATGAGCAGTTCTTC
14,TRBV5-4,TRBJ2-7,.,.,CASSLVGRIYEQYF,TGTGCCAGCAGCTTGGTGGGCAGAATCTACGAGCAGTACTTC
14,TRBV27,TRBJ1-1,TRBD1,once,CASIKDRGLAEAFF,TGTGCCAGCATTAAGGACAGGGGGCTAGCTGAAGCTTTCTTT
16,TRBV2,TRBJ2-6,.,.,CASSPSVVSGANVLTF,TGTGCCAGCAGCCCATCCGTAGTTTCTGGGGCCAACGTCCTGACTTTC
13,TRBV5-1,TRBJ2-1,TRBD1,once,CASSLTGGDEQFF,TGCGCCAGCAGCTTGACAGGGGGCGATGAGCAGTTCTTC
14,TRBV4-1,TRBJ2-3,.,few,CASSLSGFTDTQYF,TGCGCCAGCAGCCTGAGCGGGTTTACAGATACGCAGTATTTT
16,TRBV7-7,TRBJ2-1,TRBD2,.,CASSPQLAGGPNEQFF,TGTGCTAGCAGCCCGCAACTAGCGGGAGGTCCTAATGAGCAGTTCTTC
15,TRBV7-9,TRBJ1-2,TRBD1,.,CASSLSAGTGKGYTF,TGTGCCAGCAGCTTAAGCGCCGGGACAGGGAAAGGCTACACCTTC
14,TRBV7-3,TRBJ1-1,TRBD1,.,CASSPRQGTTEAFF,TGTGCCAGCAGCCCGCGACAGGGTACCACTGAAGCTTTCTTT
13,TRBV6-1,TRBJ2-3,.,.,CAIRRASGDTQYF,TGTGCCATACGGAGGGCCTCAGGAGATACGCAGTATTTT
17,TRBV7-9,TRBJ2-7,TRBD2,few,CASSLGLAGYSYYEQYF,TGTGCCAGCAGCCTGGGACTAGCGGGATATAGTTATTACGAGCAGTACTTC
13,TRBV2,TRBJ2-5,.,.,CASMRSGEETQYF,TGTGCCAGCATGCGGTCAGGGGAAGAGACCCAGTACTTC
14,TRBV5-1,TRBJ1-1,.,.,CASSVHSMNTEAFF,TGCGCCAGCAGCGTACACAGTATGAACACTGAAGCTTTCTTT
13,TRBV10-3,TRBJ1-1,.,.,CAISVTGNTEAFF,TGTGCCATCAGCGTGACAGGGAACACTGAAGCTTTCTTT
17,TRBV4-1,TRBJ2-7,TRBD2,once,CASSQQLAGGPRYEQYF,TGCGCCAGCAGCCAACAACTAGCGGGAGGGCCACGGTACGAGCAGTACTTC
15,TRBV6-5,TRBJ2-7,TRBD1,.,CASSPYKGASYEQYF,TGTGCCAGCAGCCCTTATAAGGGGGCCTCCTACGAGCAGTACTTC
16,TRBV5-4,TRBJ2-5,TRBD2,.,CASSLGSSGGQETQYF,TGTGCCAGCAGCTTGGGCTCCAGCGGGGGGCAAGAGACCCAGTACTTC
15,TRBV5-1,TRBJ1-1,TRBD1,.,CASSLGQGRRAEAFF,TGCGCCAGCAGCTTGGGACAGGGAAGACGGGCTGAAGCTTTCTTT
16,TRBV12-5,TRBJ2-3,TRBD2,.,CASGWTSGGSTDTQYF,TGTGCTAGTGGTTGGACTAGCGGGGGCTCCACAGATACGCAGTATTTT
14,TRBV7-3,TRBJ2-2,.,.,CASSFSPHTGELFF,TGTGCCAGCAGCTTCTCCCCCCACACCGGGGAGCTGTTTTTT
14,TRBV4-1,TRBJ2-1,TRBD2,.,CASSHPPSGNEQFF,TGCGCCAGCAGCCACCCTCCTAGCGGAAATGAGCAGTTCTTC
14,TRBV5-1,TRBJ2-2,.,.,CASSHGGVTGELFF,TGCGCCAGCTCACACGGAGGGGTTACCGGGGAGCTGTTTTTT
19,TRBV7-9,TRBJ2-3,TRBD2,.,CASSLVVLQSGRKGDTQYF,TGTGCCAGCAGCTTGGTAGTGCTCCAAAGCGGGAGGAAGGGAGATACGCAGTATTTT
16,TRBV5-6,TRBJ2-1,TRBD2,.,CASSPKRGSSYNEQFF,TGTGCCAGCAGCCCAAAGCGGGGGAGCTCCTACAATGAGCAGTTCTTC
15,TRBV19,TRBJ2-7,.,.,CASSKVRDSSYEQYF,TGTGCCAGTAGCAAAGTTCGGGATAGCTCCTACGAGCAGTACTTC
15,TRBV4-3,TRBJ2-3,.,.,CASSQDPGEADTQYF,TGCGCCAGCAGCCAAGATCCCGGGGAGGCAGATACGCAGTATTTT
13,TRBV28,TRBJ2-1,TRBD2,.,CATGREDYNEQFF,TGTGCCACGGGGAGGGAGGATTACAATGAGCAGTTCTTC
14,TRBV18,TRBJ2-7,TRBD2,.,CASSRAGVPYEQYF,TGTGCCAGCTCACGGGCGGGAGTCCCCTACGAGCAGTACTTC
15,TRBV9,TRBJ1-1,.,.,CASSVDLGSGTEAFF,TGTGCCAGCAGCGTAGATCTCGGGAGTGGCACTGAAGCTTTCTTT
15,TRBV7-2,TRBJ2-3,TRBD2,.,CASSLGGLAGGTQYF,TGTGCCAGCAGCTTAGGTGGTCTAGCGGGGGGGACGCAGTATTTT
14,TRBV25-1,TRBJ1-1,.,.,CASSEFEPRMGAFF,TGTGCCAGCAGTGAATTTGAACCGCGTATGGGCGCTTTCTTT
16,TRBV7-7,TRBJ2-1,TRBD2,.,CASSTSPSGGRNEQFF,TGTGCCAGCAGCACCTCCCCCAGCGGGGGTCGCAATGAGCAGTTCTTC
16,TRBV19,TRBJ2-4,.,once,CASSIDRQGFKNIQYF,TGTGCCAGTAGTATAGATCGGCAGGGCTTCAAAAACATTCAGTACTTC
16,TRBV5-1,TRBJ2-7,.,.,CASSLGAGVEGYEQYF,TGCGCCAGCAGCTTGGGAGCTGGGGTAGAGGGTTACGAGCAGTACTTC